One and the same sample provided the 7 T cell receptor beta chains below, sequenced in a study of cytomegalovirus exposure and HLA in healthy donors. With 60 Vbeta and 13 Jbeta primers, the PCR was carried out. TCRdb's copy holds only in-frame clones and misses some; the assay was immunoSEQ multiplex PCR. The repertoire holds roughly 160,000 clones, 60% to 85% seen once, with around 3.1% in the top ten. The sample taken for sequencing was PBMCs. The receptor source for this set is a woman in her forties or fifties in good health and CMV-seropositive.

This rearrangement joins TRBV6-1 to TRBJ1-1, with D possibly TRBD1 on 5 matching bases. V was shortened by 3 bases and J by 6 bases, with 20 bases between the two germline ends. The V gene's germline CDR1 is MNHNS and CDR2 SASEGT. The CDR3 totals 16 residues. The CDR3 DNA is TGTGCCAGCAGTGATGGGGCGGGGTGGCTCGGGGCTGAAGCTTTCTTT. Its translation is CASSDGAGWLGAEAFF.

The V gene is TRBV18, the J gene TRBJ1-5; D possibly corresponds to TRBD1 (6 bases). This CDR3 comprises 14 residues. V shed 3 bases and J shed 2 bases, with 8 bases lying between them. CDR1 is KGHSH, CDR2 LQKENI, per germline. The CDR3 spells CASSPAGGNQPQHF. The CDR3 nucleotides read TGTGCCAGCTCACCGGCAGGGGGCAATCAGCCCCAGCATTTT.

CDR3 protein: CAISPNDRGDNSPLHF. CDR3 sequence (DNA): TGTGCCATCAGCCCGAACGACAGGGGTGATAATTCACCCCTCCACTTT. The chain couples TRBV10-3 to TRBJ1-6; TRBD1 matches 8 bases. J gave up 5 bases and V 6 bases, and 9 bases lay outside the gene matches. This CDR3 contains 16 residues. Germline CDR1 is ENHRY and CDR2 is SYGVKD.

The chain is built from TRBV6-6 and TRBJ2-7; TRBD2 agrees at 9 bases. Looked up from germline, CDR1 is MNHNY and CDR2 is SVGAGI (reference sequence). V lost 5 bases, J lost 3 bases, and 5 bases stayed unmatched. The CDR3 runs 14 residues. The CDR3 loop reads CASSIASGVYEQYF. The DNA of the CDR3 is TGTGCCAGCAGTATCGCTAGCGGGGTCTACGAGCAGTACTTC.

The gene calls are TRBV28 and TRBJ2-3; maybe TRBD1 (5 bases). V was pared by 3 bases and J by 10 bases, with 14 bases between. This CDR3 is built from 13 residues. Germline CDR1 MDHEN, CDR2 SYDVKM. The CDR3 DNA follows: TGTGCCAGCAGTTTGGACAATCGGGCCTCGCAGTATTTT. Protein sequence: CASSLDNRASQYF.

CDR3 coding DNA: TGCGCCAGCAGCCCCTTAGGGGAGGGTGATACGCAGTATTTT. Encoded protein: CASSPLGEGDTQYF. The chain joins TRBV5-1 to TRBJ2-3, with 7 bases that match TRBD2. Per germline, CDR1 SGHRS and CDR2 YFSETQ. After removal of 4 bases from V and 6 bases from J, the junction contained 8 bases not matched to a gene. CDR3 length: 14 amino acids. The variable domain in full, with the rest retrieved from reference TRBV5-1 and TRBJ2-3, is KAGVTQTPRYLIKTRGQQVTLSCSPISGHRSVSWYQQTPGQGLQFLFEYFSETQRNKGNFPGRFSGRQFSNSRSEMNVSTLELGDSALYLCASSPLGEGDTQYFGPGTRLTVL.

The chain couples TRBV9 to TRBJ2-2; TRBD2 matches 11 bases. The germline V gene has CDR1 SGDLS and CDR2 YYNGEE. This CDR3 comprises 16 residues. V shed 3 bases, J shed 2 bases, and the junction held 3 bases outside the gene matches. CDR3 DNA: TGTGCCAGCAGCGCCCGACTAGCGGGAAACACCGGGGAGCTGTTTTTT. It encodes CASSARLAGNTGELFF.